A selection of T cell receptor beta chains follows, all from one sample in a study of T cells in Graves' hyperthyroidism and ophthalmopathy. TCRdb reprocessed the multiplex PCR reads with MiXCR, giving one entry per CDR3 protein. Among approximately 380,000 distinct CDR3 sequences listed, 11% to 15% were seen once. Specimen: blood. These receptors all stem from a man aged 50 to 59 with Graves' ophthalmopathy. Both conserved end residues are part of each CDR3. A D gene is named only where the DNA matches it firmly. A clone size is listed for some rows: how often the clone was seen (once, few, many), or a class if it is expanded.

size	V	J	D	length	DNA	CDR3
many	TRBV7-3	TRBJ2-3	-	15	TGTGCCAGCAGCTTAGGGCAGATCAGCACAGATACGCAGTATTTT	CASSLGQISTDTQYF
-	TRBV5-1	TRBJ1-4	-	16	TGCGCCAGCAGCTTGGTGCGTCGGACAACTAATGAAAAACTGTTTTTT	CASSLVRRTTNEKLFF
many	TRBV15	TRBJ1-6	-	14	TGTGCCACTTCTGGTCCCGAATGGAATTCACCCCTCCACTTT	CATSGPEWNSPLHF
many	TRBV12-3/TRBV12-4	TRBJ2-1	-	17	TGTGCCAGCAGTTTACAGTCGATTGTCTCAGGGGTCAATGAGCAGTTCTTC	CASSLQSIVSGVNEQFF
-	TRBV28	TRBJ2-5	-	16	TGTGCCAGCAGTTTATTGGGGGACTTAGAAGGAGAGACCCAGTACTTC	CASSLLGDLEGETQYF
-	TRBV12-3/TRBV12-4	TRBJ1-3	-	15	TGTGCCAGCAGTTACTGGGGAATCTCTGGAAACACCATATATTTT	CASSYWGISGNTIYF
few	TRBV10-3	TRBJ2-3	-	13	TGTGCCATCACGGCCAGGGACACAGATACGCAGTATTTT	CAITARDTDTQYF
-	TRBV19	TRBJ1-1	TRBD1	14	TGTGCCAGTAGTAAACAGGGGGCTGGCACTGAAGCTTTCTTT	CASSKQGAGTEAFF
many	TRBV20-1	TRBJ1-2	TRBD1	13	TGCAGTGCTACCCCGGGACAGGGATATGGCTACACCTTC	CSATPGQGYGYTF
many	TRBV7-8	TRBJ2-1	-	15	TGTGCCAGCAGCTTAGCAGGGGCCCCCTACAATGAGCAGTTCTTC	CASSLAGAPYNEQFF
many	TRBV2	TRBJ1-1	-	15	TGTGCCAGCAGTGACGCCATAGGGGTTTTCCCTGAAGCTTTCTTT	CASSDAIGVFPEAFF
many	TRBV30	TRBJ2-7	-	10	TGTGCCTGGACCGGCTACGAGCAGTACTTC	CAWTGYEQYF
-	TRBV10-3	TRBJ2-7	TRBD1	13	TGTGCCATCCGGGACAGGGTTTTAACCGAGCAGTACTTC	CAIRDRVLTEQYF
many	TRBV7-8	TRBJ2-5	-	12	TGTGCCAGCAGCTTATTTCAAGAGACCCAGTACTTC	CASSLFQETQYF
many	TRBV2	TRBJ2-7	-	12	TGTGCCAGCAGGGCACCCATCGGCGAGCAGTACTTC	CASRAPIGEQYF
few	TRBV9	TRBJ2-2	-	15	TGTGCCAGCAGCGTATCAGCGGCTAACACCGGGGAGCTGTTTTTT	CASSVSAANTGELFF
-	TRBV10-1	TRBJ1-2	-	16	TGCGCCAGCAGTGACGAAGGTGCGGCGTATCCCAATGGCTACACCTTC	CASSDEGAAYPNGYTF
few	TRBV9	TRBJ2-7	TRBD2	13	TGTGCCAGCAGCCCGGGACTAGCACACGAGCAGTACTTC	CASSPGLAHEQYF
few	TRBV27	TRBJ2-5	TRBD2	16	TGTGCCAGCAGTTTTGCTAGCGGGAGAAGTCAAGAGACCCAGTACTTC	CASSFASGRSQETQYF
-	TRBV29-1	TRBJ2-1	TRBD2	14	TGCAGCGTTGGCCGTACTAGCGGGAACAATGAGCAGTTCTTC	CSVGRTSGNNEQFF
-	TRBV5-6	TRBJ2-3	-	15	TGTGCCAGCAGCTTACAAGGGGCGGGCACAGATACGCAGTATTTT	CASSLQGAGTDTQYF
-	TRBV7-6	TRBJ2-2	TRBD2	16	TGTGCCAGCAGCTCCCTGACTAGCGGGGGGACCGGGGAGCTGTTTTTT	CASSSLTSGGTGELFF
many	TRBV5-1	TRBJ2-2	TRBD2	16	TGCGCCAGCAGCTTGGAACTAGCGAGAAACACCGGGGAGCTGTTTTTT	CASSLELARNTGELFF
many	TRBV13	TRBJ2-1	-	15	TGTGCCAGCAGCCCGGGCCCTGACAGGTACAATGAGCAGTTCTTC	CASSPGPDRYNEQFF
many	TRBV7-8	TRBJ2-3	-	15	TGTGCCAGCAGCCTCATGGGATCTCCCCCAGATACGCAGTATTTT	CASSLMGSPPDTQYF
many	TRBV7-9	TRBJ1-6	-	16	TGTGCCAGCAGCTCGGGAGACAGTCCACGGGGTCGGGCCCTCCACTTT	CASSSGDSPRGRALHF
few	TRBV3-1	TRBJ1-2	TRBD1	13	TGCGCCAGCAGCCACGACAGGGATGGAGGCTACACCTTC	CASSHDRDGGYTF
few	TRBV7-9	TRBJ2-7	TRBD1	16	TGTGCCAGCAGCTCCGGACGGGACAGGGGGCGCTACGAGCAGTACTTC	CASSSGRDRGRYEQYF
-	TRBV12-3/TRBV12-4	TRBJ2-1	-	14	TGTGCCAGCAGTTTATCAAGCCCGGGACCCGAGCAGTTCTTC	CASSLSSPGPEQFF
many	TRBV18	TRBJ2-2	-	15	TGTGCCAGCTCACCACCGCCTCAAAACACCGGGGAGCTGTTTTTT	CASSPPPQNTGELFF
many	TRBV2	TRBJ2-3	TRBD2	15	TGTGCCAGCAGTGAAGCTTTGGGTAGCGGGGATACGCAGTATTTT	CASSEALGSGDTQYF
many	TRBV18	TRBJ1-2	-	14	TGTGCCAGCTCACCAGGTCGGGGGAACTATGGCTACACCTTC	CASSPGRGNYGYTF
many	TRBV2	TRBJ2-7	TRBD2	16	TGTGCCAGCAGTGCTCTAACGCGGGAGGAACCCTACGAGCAGTACTTC	CASSALTREEPYEQYF
few	TRBV20-1	TRBJ1-5	TRBD1	13	TGCAGTGCTGAGACAGGGGGTGGCGAGCCCCAGCATTTT	CSAETGGGEPQHF
many	TRBV12-3/TRBV12-4	TRBJ2-7	-	13	TGTGCCAGCAGCTTCGGGAGCTCCTACGAGCAGTACTTC	CASSFGSSYEQYF